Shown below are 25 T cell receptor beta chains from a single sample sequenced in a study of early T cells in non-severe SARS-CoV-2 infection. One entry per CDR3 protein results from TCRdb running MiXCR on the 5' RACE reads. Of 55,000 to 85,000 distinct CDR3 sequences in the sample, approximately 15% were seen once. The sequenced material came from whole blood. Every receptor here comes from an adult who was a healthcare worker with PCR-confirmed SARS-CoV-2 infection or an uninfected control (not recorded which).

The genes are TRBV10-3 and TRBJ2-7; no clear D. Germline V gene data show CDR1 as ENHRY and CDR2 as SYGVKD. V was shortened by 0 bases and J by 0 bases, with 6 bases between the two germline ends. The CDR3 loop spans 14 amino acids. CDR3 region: CAISESRSSYEQYF. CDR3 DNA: TGTGCCATCAGTGAGTCCCGGAGCTCCTACGAGCAGTACTTC.

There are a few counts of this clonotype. CDR3 protein: CASSWTLTNLNTEAFF. The CDR3 DNA reads as TGTGCCAGCAGCTGGACACTGACCAACCTGAACACTGAAGCTTTCTTT. V gene TRBV7-9 combines with J gene TRBJ1-1; possibly TRBD1 for D (5 bases). Between the trimmed V and J ends, which lost 4 bases and 0 bases, there was a span of 15 bases. The CDR3 runs 16 residues. The germline gives CDR1 SEHNR, CDR2 FQNEAQ (reference sequence).

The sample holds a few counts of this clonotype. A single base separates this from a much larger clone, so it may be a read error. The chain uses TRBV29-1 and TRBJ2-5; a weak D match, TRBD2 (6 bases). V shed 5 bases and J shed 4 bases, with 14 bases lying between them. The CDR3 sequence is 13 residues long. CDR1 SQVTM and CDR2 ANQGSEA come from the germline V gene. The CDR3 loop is CSVWGRTGETQYF. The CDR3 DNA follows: TGCAGCGTTTGGGGGAGGACTGGAGAGACCCAGTACTTC.

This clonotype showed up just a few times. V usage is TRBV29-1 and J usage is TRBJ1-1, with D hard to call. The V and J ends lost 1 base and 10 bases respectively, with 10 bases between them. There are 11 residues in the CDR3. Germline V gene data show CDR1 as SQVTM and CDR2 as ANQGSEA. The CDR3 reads CSVEVGERAFF. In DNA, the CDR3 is TGCAGCGTTGAAGTGGGAGAGCGAGCTTTCTTT.

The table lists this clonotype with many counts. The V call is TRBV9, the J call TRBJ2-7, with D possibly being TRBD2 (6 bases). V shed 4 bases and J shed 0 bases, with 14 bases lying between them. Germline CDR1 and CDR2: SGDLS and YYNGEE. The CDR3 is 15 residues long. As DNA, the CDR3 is TGTGCCAGCAGCCCCTCGGGGGATAGCTCCTACGAGCAGTACTTC. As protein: CASSPSGDSSYEQYF. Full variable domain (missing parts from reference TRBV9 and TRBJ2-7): DSGVTQTPKHLITATGQRVTLRCSPRSGDLSVYWYQQSLDQGLQFLIQYYNGEERAKGNILERFSAQQFPDLHSELNLSSLELGDSALYFCASSPSGDSSYEQYFGPGTRLTVT.

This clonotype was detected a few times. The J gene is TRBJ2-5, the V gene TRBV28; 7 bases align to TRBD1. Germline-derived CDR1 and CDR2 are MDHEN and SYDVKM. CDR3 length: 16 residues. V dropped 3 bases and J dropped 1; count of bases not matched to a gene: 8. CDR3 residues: CASSFSTGSLQETQYF. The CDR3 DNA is TGTGCCAGCAGTTTTTCGACAGGGAGCCTCCAAGAGACCCAGTACTTC.

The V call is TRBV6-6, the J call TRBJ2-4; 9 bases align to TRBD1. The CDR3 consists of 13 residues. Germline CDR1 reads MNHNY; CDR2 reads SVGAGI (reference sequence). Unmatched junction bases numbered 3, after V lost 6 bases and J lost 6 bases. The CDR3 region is CASRLGQGNIQYF. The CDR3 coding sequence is TGTGCCAGCAGACTGGGACAGGGAAACATTCAGTACTTC.

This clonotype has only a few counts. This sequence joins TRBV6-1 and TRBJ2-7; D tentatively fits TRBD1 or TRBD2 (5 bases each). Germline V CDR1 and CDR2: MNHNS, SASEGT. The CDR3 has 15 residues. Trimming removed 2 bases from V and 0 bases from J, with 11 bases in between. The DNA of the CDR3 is TGTGCCAGCAGTGAAATGGGACGAAGCTCCTACGAGCAGTACTTC. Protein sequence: CASSEMGRSSYEQYF.

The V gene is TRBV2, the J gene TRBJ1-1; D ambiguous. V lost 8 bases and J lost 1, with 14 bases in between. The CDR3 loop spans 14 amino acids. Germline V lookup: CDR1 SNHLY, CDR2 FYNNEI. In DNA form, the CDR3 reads TGTGCCAGCGGGGAACAGCGGTCGAACACTGAAGCTTTCTTT. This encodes CASGEQRSNTEAFF.

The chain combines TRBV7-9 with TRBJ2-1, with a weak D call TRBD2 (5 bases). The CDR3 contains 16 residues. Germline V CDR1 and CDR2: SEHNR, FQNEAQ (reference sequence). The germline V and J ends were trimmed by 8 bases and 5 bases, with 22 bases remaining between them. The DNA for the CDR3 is TGTGCCAGCGAGGAAATACGGGGAAATGCTGACAATGAGCAGTTCTTC. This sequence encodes CASEEIRGNADNEQFF.

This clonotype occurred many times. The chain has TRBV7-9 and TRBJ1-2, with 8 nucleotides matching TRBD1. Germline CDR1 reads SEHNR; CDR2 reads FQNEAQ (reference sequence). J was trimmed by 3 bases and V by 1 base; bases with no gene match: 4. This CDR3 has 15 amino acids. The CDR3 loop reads CASSLVGTGYYGYTF. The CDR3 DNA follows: TGTGCCAGCAGCTTAGTGGGGACAGGCTACTATGGCTACACCTTC.

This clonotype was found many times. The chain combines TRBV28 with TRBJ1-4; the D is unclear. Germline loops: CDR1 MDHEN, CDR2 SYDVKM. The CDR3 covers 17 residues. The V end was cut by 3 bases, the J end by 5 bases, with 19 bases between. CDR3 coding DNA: TGTGCCAGCAGTTTTTCCCCCTTTGGGAGACCGAATGAAAAACTGTTTTTT. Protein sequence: CASSFSPFGRPNEKLFF. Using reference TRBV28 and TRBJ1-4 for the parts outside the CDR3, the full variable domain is DVKVTQSSRYLVKRTGEKVFLECVQDMDHENMFWYRQDPGLGLRLIYFSYDVKMKEKGDIPEGYSVSREKKERFSLILESASTNQTSMYLCASSFSPFGRPNEKLFFGSGTQLSVL.

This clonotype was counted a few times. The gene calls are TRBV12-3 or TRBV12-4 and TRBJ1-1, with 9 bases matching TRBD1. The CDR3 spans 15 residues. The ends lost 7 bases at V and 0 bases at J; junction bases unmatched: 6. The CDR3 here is CASNLRTGVNTEAFF. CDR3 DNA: TGTGCCAGCAACTTACGGACAGGGGTGAACACTGAAGCTTTCTTT.

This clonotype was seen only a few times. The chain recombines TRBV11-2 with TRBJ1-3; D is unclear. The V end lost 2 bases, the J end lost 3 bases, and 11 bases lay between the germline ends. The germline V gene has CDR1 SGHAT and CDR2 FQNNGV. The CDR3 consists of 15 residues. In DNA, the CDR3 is TGTGCCAGCAGCTTATTGCTGGCTGTTGGAAACACCATATATTTT. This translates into CASSLLLAVGNTIYF.

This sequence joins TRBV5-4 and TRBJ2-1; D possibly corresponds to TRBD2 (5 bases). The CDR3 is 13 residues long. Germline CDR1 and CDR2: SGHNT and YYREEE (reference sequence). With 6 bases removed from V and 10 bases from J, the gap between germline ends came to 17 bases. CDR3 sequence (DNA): TGTGCCAGCACCCGGGAAAGGGTCCCGGAGCAGTTCTTC. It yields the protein CASTRERVPEQFF.

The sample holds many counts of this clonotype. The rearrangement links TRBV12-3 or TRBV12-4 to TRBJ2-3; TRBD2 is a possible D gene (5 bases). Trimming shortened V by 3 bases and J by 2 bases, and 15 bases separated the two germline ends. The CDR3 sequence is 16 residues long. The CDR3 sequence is CASSFSLAAITDTQYF. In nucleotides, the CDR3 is TGTGCCAGCAGTTTTAGTCTAGCAGCAATCACAGATACGCAGTATTTT.

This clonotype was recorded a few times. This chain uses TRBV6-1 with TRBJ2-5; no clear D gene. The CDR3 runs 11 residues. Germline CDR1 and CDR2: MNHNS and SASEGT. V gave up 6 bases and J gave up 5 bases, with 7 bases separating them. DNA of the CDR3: TGTGCCAGCAGGGTAGTGGAGACCCAGTACTTC. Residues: CASRVVETQYF.

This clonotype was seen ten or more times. For the CDR3, the DNA is TGCGCCAGCAGCCAAAGGTCAGGGGATAATTCACCCCTCCACTTT. This codes for CASSQRSGDNSPLHF. This sequence joins TRBV4-1 and TRBJ1-6, with D possibly matching TRBD1 (6 bases). V was pared by 2 bases and J by 5 bases, with 10 bases between. The CDR3 sequence is 15 residues long. Germline-derived CDR1 and CDR2 are MGHRA and YSYEKL.

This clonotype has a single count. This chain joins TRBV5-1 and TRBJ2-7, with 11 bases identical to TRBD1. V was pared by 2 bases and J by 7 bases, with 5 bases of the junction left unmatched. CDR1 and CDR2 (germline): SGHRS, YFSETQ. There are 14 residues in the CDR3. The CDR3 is CASSLGQGAREQYF. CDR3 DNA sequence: TGCGCCAGCAGCTTAGGACAGGGGGCACGAGAGCAGTACTTC.

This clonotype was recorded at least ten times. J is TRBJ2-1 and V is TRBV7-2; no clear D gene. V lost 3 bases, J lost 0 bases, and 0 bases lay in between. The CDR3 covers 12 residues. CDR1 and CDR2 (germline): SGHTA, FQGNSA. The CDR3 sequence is CASSFSYNEQFF. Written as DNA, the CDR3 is TGTGCCAGCAGCTTCTCCTACAATGAGCAGTTCTTC.

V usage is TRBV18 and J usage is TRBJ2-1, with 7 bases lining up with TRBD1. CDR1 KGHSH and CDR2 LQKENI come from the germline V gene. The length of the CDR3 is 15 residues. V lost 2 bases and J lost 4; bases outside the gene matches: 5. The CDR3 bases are TGTGCCAGCTCACCAAGGGACAGACTATACAATGAGCAGTTCTTC. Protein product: CASSPRDRLYNEQFF. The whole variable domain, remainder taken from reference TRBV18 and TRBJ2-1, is NAGVMQNPRHLVRRRGQEARLRCSPMKGHSHVYWYRQLPEEGLKFMVYLQKENIIDESGMPKERFSAEFPKEGPSILRIQQVVRGDSAAYFCASSPRDRLYNEQFFGPGTRLTVL.

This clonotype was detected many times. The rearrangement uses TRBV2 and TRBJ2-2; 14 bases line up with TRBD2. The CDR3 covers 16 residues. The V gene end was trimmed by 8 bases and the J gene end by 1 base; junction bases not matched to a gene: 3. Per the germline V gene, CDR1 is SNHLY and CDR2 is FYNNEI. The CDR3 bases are TGTGCCAGCCGGACTAGCGGGGGGCAGAACACCGGGGAGCTGTTTTTT. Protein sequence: CASRTSGGQNTGELFF.

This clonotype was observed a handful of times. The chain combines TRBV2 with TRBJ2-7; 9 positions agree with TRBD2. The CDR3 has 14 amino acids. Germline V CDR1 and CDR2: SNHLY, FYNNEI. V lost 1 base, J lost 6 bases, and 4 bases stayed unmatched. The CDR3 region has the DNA TGTGCCAGCAGTGAAGAGGGACTAGCTTCCGAGCAGTACTTC. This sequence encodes CASSEEGLASEQYF.

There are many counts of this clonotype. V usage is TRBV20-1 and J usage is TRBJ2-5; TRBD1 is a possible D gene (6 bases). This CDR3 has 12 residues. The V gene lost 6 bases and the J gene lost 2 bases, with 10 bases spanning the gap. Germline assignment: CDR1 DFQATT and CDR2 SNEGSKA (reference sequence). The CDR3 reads CSARTDQETQYF. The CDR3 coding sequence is TGCAGTGCCCGGACAGATCAAGAGACCCAGTACTTC.

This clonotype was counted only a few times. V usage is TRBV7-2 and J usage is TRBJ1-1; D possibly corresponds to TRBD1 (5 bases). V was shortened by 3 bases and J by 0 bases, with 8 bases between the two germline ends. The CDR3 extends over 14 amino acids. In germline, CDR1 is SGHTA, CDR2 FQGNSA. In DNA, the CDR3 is TGTGCCAGCAGCTTCGGACACTTGAACACTGAAGCTTTCTTT. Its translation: CASSFGHLNTEAFF.